A selection of T cell receptor beta chains follows, all from one sample in a study of regulatory T cells in long-lasting Graves disease. In TCRdb, the multiplex PCR reads were re-called with MiXCR into one record per CDR3 protein. The sample includes hundreds of thousands of distinct CDR3 sequences, about 16% of them seen just once. The data were also submitted as part of a second study, on T cells in Graves' hyperthyroidism and ophthalmopathy.

Sequencing used peripheral blood mononuclear cells (PBMCs), obtained at new diagnosis, from a patient treated with antithyroid drugs. The receptors were gathered from a woman aged 35-65 years with Graves disease. Both conserved end residues are trimmed from each CDR3.

TRBV12-3/TRBV12-4	TRBJ1-2	ASSRAANYGYT
TRBV3-1	TRBJ1-6	ASSQDAWSSYNSPLH
TRBV24-1	TRBJ2-2	ATSDPGAGELF
TRBV29-1	TRBJ2-5	SVNGLEETQY
TRBV6-5	TRBJ2-4	ASSYSKGTGQNIQY
TRBV30	TRBJ1-4	GMGLPTNEKLF
TRBV5-1	TRBJ2-3	ASSLETGPGDTQY
TRBV18	TRBJ2-3	ASSPRVAAGGSSDTQY
TRBV25-1	TRBJ1-2	ASSETTGVYLGYT
TRBV6-9	TRBJ1-2	ASSLGGGDYGYGYT
TRBV6-1	TRBJ1-5	ASSPGQGSGNQPQH
TRBV19	TRBJ2-1	ASSIQGSYNEQF
TRBV20-1	TRBJ2-1	SARYSGPNNEQF
TRBV3-1	TRBJ1-1	ASSQETSNTEAF
TRBV20-1	TRBJ1-2	SAGTGEVWGEKGGYT
TRBV2	TRBJ1-4	ASRNLAVEKLF
TRBV4-1	TRBJ1-5	ASSQGRQAPRSQPQH
TRBV2	TRBJ1-3	ASMVSSSGNTIY
TRBV20-1	TRBJ2-3	SAREPRGLTDTQY
TRBV11-2	TRBJ1-3	ASSSDGGQGGNTIY
TRBV5-1	TRBJ2-7	ASSSQPAAYYEQY
TRBV15	TRBJ1-1	ATSRGRTERIAEAF
TRBV3-1	TRBJ1-5	ASSQEAGGNQPQH
TRBV27	TRBJ2-7	ASSLGDRAPYEQY
TRBV28	TRBJ1-1	ASSLLGGGNTEAF
TRBV7-2	TRBJ2-7	ASSAGTGSLAQY
TRBV30	TRBJ1-1	AWSVVWAGGIEAF
TRBV30	TRBJ2-5	AWSARLAGAQETQY
TRBV20-1	TRBJ2-5	SALPAAQGALRTQY
TRBV19	TRBJ1-2	ASSILQERHYGYT
TRBV7-9	TRBJ1-5	ASSLEQGEQPQH
TRBV28	TRBJ2-1	ASSFILVGNEQF
TRBV18	TRBJ1-1	ASSAQGAVNTEAF
TRBV3-1	TRBJ2-3	ASSPYRGADTQY
TRBV6-1	TRBJ2-7	ASSEKGLVTYEQY
TRBV3-1	TRBJ1-6	ASSQDFALVRIKGSPLH
TRBV10-2	TRBJ2-3	ASSDYADTQN
TRBV11-3	TRBJ2-4	ASSSRPTGDEGNIQY
TRBV27	TRBJ2-7	ASSLSSGALNEQY
TRBV18	TRBJ1-2	ASLDRGSYGYT
TRBV5-1	TRBJ2-7	ASSSNVDEQY
TRBV10-3	TRBJ2-7	AISAGTVPYEQH
TRBV19	TRBJ1-2	ASSSWTDYYGYT
TRBV5-6	TRBJ2-1	ASSLDRGHHNEQF
TRBV3-1	TRBJ1-2	ASSQDRIFGYT
TRBV12-3/TRBV12-4	TRBJ2-5	ASSSETSDQETQY
TRBV6-1	TRBJ2-5	ASSDGTSGGVRETQY
TRBV6-2/TRBV6-3	TRBJ1-1	ASRDREDTEAF
TRBV3-1	TRBJ1-1	ASSQSAGQGTEAF
TRBV5-6	TRBJ1-1	ASSVRRVNTEAF
TRBV20-1	TRBJ1-5	SATRQGLSNQPQH
TRBV7-3	TRBJ2-1	ASSIGLAGGRNEQF
TRBV10-1	TRBJ1-5	ASDGGGGEYSNQPQH
TRBV3-1	TRBJ2-2	ASSQGVLEADTGELF
TRBV4-1	TRBJ2-1	ASSHPGLAGGPLRNEQF
TRBV11-2	TRBJ2-4	ASSSFPGASGSGGAKNIQY
TRBV7-9	TRBJ1-2	ASRPDENYGYT
TRBV19	TRBJ2-3	ATNRAPGDTQY
TRBV18	TRBJ2-3	ASGQGSDTQY